Below are 26 T cell receptor beta chains sequenced from a single sample in a study of T cells in women clearing cervical HPV infection. The assay was immunoSEQ multiplex PCR, and TCRdb's table has in-frame clones only and misses some. Its clone listing holds roughly 20,000 clones. Sequencing was done on a sample of blood buffy coat. The source is a woman between 18 and 70 years old with a cervical HPV16 infection that either progressed to CIN3+ or cleared (not recorded which).

Concerning this clone itself: With the read ending 3 residues before the CDR3 end, the germline J gene is used to fill in that end. The gene calls are TRBV6-1 and TRBJ2-5; D possibly corresponds to TRBD2 (6 bases). The CDR3 has 15 amino acids. CDR1 and CDR2 from the germline V gene are MNHNS and SASEGT. Deletions cut 1 base from V and 4 bases from J, with 13 bases between. CDR3 in amino acids: CASSEEVRGGETQYF. Partial CDR3 DNA: TGTGCCAGCAGTGAAGAGGTCCGGGGAGGAGAGACC.

In the case of this clone: The CDR3 is cut off 3 residues early in the read; its end comes from the germline J gene. The chain has TRBV5-1 and TRBJ2-2, with D perhaps TRBD2 (7 bases). Between the trimmed V and J ends, which lost 1 base and 7 bases, there was a span of 14 bases. The CDR3 runs 15 residues. Germline CDR1 is SGHRS and CDR2 is YFSETQ. Here the CDR3 reads CASSLTRGQGGELFF. Incomplete CDR3 DNA: TGCGCCAGCAGCTTGACGCGGGGGCAAGGCGGGGAG.

A remark on this clone: The read comes to an end 3 residues before the CDR3 does, leaving the germline J gene to fill in the end. V and J are TRBV28 and TRBJ2-7, with 10 bases aligning to TRBD1. V lost 6 bases and J lost 3; bases outside the gene matches: 5. The CDR3 length is 14 residues. CDR1 is MDHEN, CDR2 SYDVKM, per germline. The CDR3 loop is CASRTGGISYEQYF. CDR3 bases read: TGTGCCAGCAGGACAGGGGGCATTAGCTACGAG.

For this clone: One junction end disagrees with the germline gene, perhaps due to a read error. Sequencing ends 3 residues short of the CDR3 end; the germline J gene provides the rest. The chain uses TRBV4-2 and TRBJ2-4, with 15 nucleotides matching TRBD2. Looked up from germline, CDR1 is LGHNA and CDR2 is YNFKEQ. The CDR3 covers 16 residues. The CDR3 sequence: CASSHGLAGGPDIQYF. Incomplete CDR3 DNA: TGCGCCAGCAGCCACGGACTAGCGGGGGGGCCCGACATT.

CDR3: CASSIGTSARYEAFF. The CDR3 DNA, read in part, is TGTGCCAGCAGCATAGGGACTAGCGCTCGCTACGAG. The rearrangement joins TRBV7-2 to TRBJ1-1; D might be TRBD1 (5 bases). Sequencing ends 3 residues short of the CDR3 end; the germline J gene provides the rest. CDR1 and CDR2 from the germline V gene are SGHTA and FQGNSA. This CDR3 comprises 15 residues.

With respect to this clone: The read finishes 3 residues shy of the CDR3 end, and the germline J gene is used to complete it. J is TRBJ1-4 and V is TRBV19; the match to TRBD1 covers 8 bases. The V gene's germline CDR1 is LNHDA and CDR2 SQIVND (reference sequence). V trimming: 4 bases; J trimming: 4 bases; junction bases outside the gene matches: 8. There are 16 residues in the CDR3. CDR3 residues: CASSTRQGRYNEKLFF. CDR3 DNA, as far as it was read: TGTGCCAGTAGTACCCGACAGGGGCGATATAATGAAAAA.

This clone is classed as medium-sized (0.01 to 0.1%) by frequency. The read comes to an end 3 residues before the CDR3 does, leaving the germline J gene to fill in the end. The chain carries TRBV18 and TRBJ2-3; D is perhaps TRBD1 (6 bases). Per the germline V gene, CDR1 is KGHSH and CDR2 is LQKENI. Trimming cost V 5 bases and J 4 bases, with 13 bases left between them. This CDR3 is 14 amino acids long. The CDR3 spells CASSVRGTSDTQYF. CDR3 DNA, as far as it was read: TGTGCCAGCTCAGTAAGGGGGACCTCAGATACG. Drawing the rest from reference TRBV18 and TRBJ2-3, the complete variable domain is NAGVMQNPRHLVRRRGQEARLRCSPMKGHSHVYWYRQLPEEGLKFMVYLQKENIIDESGMPKERFSAEFPKEGPSILRIQQVVRGDSAAYFCASSVRGTSDTQYFGPGTRLTVL.

Regarding this clone: The DNA ends 3 residues before the CDR3 does, and the rest of the CDR3 is filled in from the germline J gene. This rearrangement joins TRBV6-4 to TRBJ2-3; 7 nucleotides match TRBD2. Germline assignment: CDR1 MRHNA and CDR2 SNTAGT. V gave up 3 bases and J gave up 2 bases; unmatched junction bases: 5. This CDR3 has 15 amino acids. The CDR3 spells CASSEGSGDTDTQYF. The CDR3 bases that were read are TGTGCCAGCAGTGAAGGAAGCGGGGACACAGATACG.

Regarding this clone: The CDR3 end lies 3 residues beyond the end of the read and is filled in from the germline J gene. This chain links TRBV5-1 with TRBJ1-1; 8 nucleotides align to TRBD1. Looked up from germline, CDR1 is SGHRS and CDR2 is YFSETQ. With 2 bases clipped from V and 1 base from J, the junction kept 4 bases outside the gene matches. This CDR3 has 15 amino acids. Here the CDR3 reads CASSFTDRENTEAFF. The CDR3 DNA, read in part, is TGCGCCAGCAGCTTTACGGACAGGGAGAACACTGAA. Full variable domain (rest looked up from reference TRBV5-1 and TRBJ1-1): KAGVTQTPRYLIKTRGQQVTLSCSPISGHRSVSWYQQTPGQGLQFLFEYFSETQRNKGNFPGRFSGRQFSNSRSEMNVSTLELGDSALYLCASSFTDRENTEAFFGQGTRLTVV.

With regard to this clone: The CDR3 end lies 3 residues beyond the end of the read and is filled in from the germline J gene. The chain uses TRBV19 and TRBJ1-1; 11 nucleotides agree with TRBD1. V dropped 4 bases and J dropped 2; count of bases not matched to a gene: 6. Germline assignment: CDR1 LNHDA and CDR2 SQIVND (reference sequence). The CDR3 length is 16 residues. Partial CDR3 DNA: TGTGCCAGTAGTACCCGGACAGGGGGCAGAAACACTGAA. This gives the protein CASSTRTGGRNTE. The CDR3 in its entirety is CASSTRTGGRNTEAFF. The full variable domain, its missing parts supplied by reference TRBV19 and TRBJ1-1, is DGGITQSPKYLFRKEGQNVTLSCEQNLNHDAMYWYRQDPGQGLRLIYYSQIVNDFQKGDIAEGYSVSREKKESFPLTVTSAQKNPTAFYLCASSTRTGGRNTEAFFGQGTRLTVV.

The CDR3 region is CAISTAGAYGYTF. The sequenced CDR3 bases are TGTGCCATCAGCACCGCAGGGGCCTATGGC. This chain joins TRBV10-3 and TRBJ1-2; tentative D call: TRBD1 (6 bases). The read falls 3 residues short of the CDR3 end, and the missing part is taken from the germline J gene. CDR1 is ENHRY, CDR2 SYGVKD, per germline. Trimming left V 6 bases short and J 4 bases short, with 12 bases between. The CDR3 loop spans 13 amino acids.

Worth noting for this clone: The observed sequence ends 3 residues before the CDR3 terminus, with the missing tail filled in from the germline J gene. This rearrangement joins TRBV5-1 to TRBJ2-7, with 12 nucleotides matching TRBD1. The length of the CDR3 is 15 residues. Germline lookup yields CDR1 SGHRS and CDR2 YFSETQ. The V segment lost 2 bases and the J segment 4 bases; nucleotides outside the gene matches: 4. CDR3 DNA, as far as it was read: TGCGCCAGCAGCTTTGGGACAGGGGGCTCGTACGAG. Translation gives CASSFGTGGSYE. The entire CDR3 protein is CASSFGTGGSYEQYF.

As to this clone: The read gets to within 3 residues of the CDR3 end, and the germline J gene fills in the rest. The V call is TRBV28, the J call TRBJ2-3, with TRBD2 matching over 11 bases. Germline V gene lookup returns CDR1 MDHEN and CDR2 SYDVKM. The CDR3 covers 15 residues. Germline trimming cut 2 bases from V and 6 bases from J; bases unmatched to any gene: 4. The covered CDR3 bases are TGTGCCAGCAGTTTACTAGCGGGGGGCCCGGATACG. Its translation: CASSLLAGGPDT. The CDR3 as a whole reads CASSLLAGGPDTQYF. The variable domain in full, with the rest retrieved from reference TRBV28 and TRBJ2-3, is DVKVTQSSRYLVKRTGEKVFLECVQDMDHENMFWYRQDPGLGLRLIYFSYDVKMKEKGDIPEGYSVSREKKERFSLILESASTNQTSMYLCASSLLAGGPDTQYFGPGTRLTVL.

Of note for this clone: Read coverage stops 3 residues before the CDR3 terminus; the germline J gene supplies the remainder. This rearrangement joins TRBV19 to TRBJ2-4; D may be TRBD2 (6 bases). CDR3 length equals 14 residues. Germline CDR1 and CDR2: LNHDA and SQIVND (reference sequence). CDR3 residues: CASSIGNAGLGQYF. The sequenced part of the CDR3 DNA is TGTGCCAGTAGTATTGGTAATGCGGGGCTCGGT.

Of note for this clone: Sequencing ends 3 residues short of the CDR3 end; the germline J gene provides the rest. The chain has TRBV7-3 and TRBJ2-3; TRBD1 agrees at 7 bases. Germline CDR1 SGHTA, CDR2 FQGTGA. The length of the CDR3 is 13 residues. The covered CDR3 bases are TGTGCCAGCAGCCGGGGACAGCAAGAGACG. Protein product: CASSRGQQET. The entire CDR3 is CASSRGQQETQYF.

Comment on this clone: Germline and junction disagree at one end, which may indicate a read error. The CDR3 extends 3 residues past the end of the read, so its final part is completed from the germline J gene. The V call is TRBV18, the J call TRBJ2-2; TRBD1 matches 10 bases. There are 15 residues in the CDR3. Germline CDR1 KGHSH, CDR2 LQKENI. CDR3: CASSPRTGGPGELFF. The DNA read from the CDR3 is TGTGCCAGCTCCCCACGGACAGGGGGGCCCGGGGAG.

Turning to this clone: Read coverage stops 3 residues before the CDR3 terminus; the germline J gene supplies the remainder. V is TRBV7-6 and J is TRBJ1-1; 7 bases are shared with TRBD1. CDR1 is SGHVS and CDR2 is FNYEAQ in the germline V gene. The CDR3 length is 16 residues. V was clipped by 3 bases and J by 4 bases; unmatched bases: 11. CDR3 DNA, as far as it was read: TGTGCCAGCAGCTTGAGAGCGGGAGGGGGCCCCACTGAA. Translation gives CASSLRAGGGPTE. The full CDR3 reads CASSLRAGGGPTEAFF.

As to this clone: The read finishes 3 residues shy of the CDR3 end, and the germline J gene is used to complete it. This chain uses TRBV10-2 with TRBJ2-7, with 9 bases identical to TRBD1. J was trimmed by 4 bases and V by 6 bases; bases with no gene match: 7. CDR3 length equals 14 residues. Germline CDR1 WSHSY, CDR2 SAAADI. CDR3 protein: CASRRGQGHYEQYF. The covered CDR3 bases are TGCGCCAGCAGGCGGGGACAGGGACATTACGAG.

Remarks on this clone: The CDR3 end falls 3 residues outside the read, so it is completed with the germline J gene. The V gene is TRBV18, the J gene TRBJ1-1; 9 nucleotides line up with TRBD1. The CDR3 is made up of 17 amino acids. Per germline, CDR1 KGHSH and CDR2 LQKENI. The CDR3 protein is CASSPRGSGQGSSEAFF. The CDR3 DNA, read in part, is TGTGCCAGCTCACCAAGGGGAAGCGGACAGGGGTCCTCCGAA.

In regard to this clone: The DNA ends 3 residues before the CDR3 does, and the rest of the CDR3 is filled in from the germline J gene. This chain uses TRBV2 with TRBJ1-2; D not certain. This CDR3 has 15 amino acids. Deletions cut 3 bases from V and 2 bases from J, with 13 bases between. CDR1 SNHLY and CDR2 FYNNEI come from the germline V gene. The CDR3 region is CASSDRAEGNYGYTF. The sequenced part of the CDR3 DNA is TGTGCCAGCAGTGATAGGGCAGAAGGGAACTATGGC.

This clone is labeled medium-sized (0.01 to 0.1%) based on frequency. Read coverage stops 3 residues before the CDR3 terminus; the germline J gene supplies the remainder. The genes are TRBV7-2 and TRBJ2-7; tentative D call: TRBD1 (6 bases). V gave up 3 bases and J gave up 4 bases, with 13 bases separating them. Germline CDR1 reads SGHTA; CDR2 reads FQGNSA. The CDR3 runs to 14 residues. The CDR3: CASSFRRGLYEQYF. CDR3 bases read: TGTGCCAGCAGCTTTCGCAGGGGTTTATACGAG.

Remarks on this clone: The read ends 3 residues before the CDR3 terminus; that terminus is restored from the germline J gene. V is TRBV10-3 and J is TRBJ2-5; D perhaps matches TRBD2 (7 bases). CDR1 is ENHRY, CDR2 SYGVKD, per germline. V was shortened by 0 bases and J by 4 bases, with 12 bases between the two germline ends. The CDR3 is 15 residues long. CDR3 DNA (partial): TGTGCCATCAGTGAGTCGGGGGGGGCAGGAGAGACC. This codes for CAISESGGAGET. The CDR3 as a whole reads CAISESGGAGETQYF.

A note on this clone: The CDR3 end falls 3 residues outside the read, so it is completed with the germline J gene. The chain couples TRBV5-4 to TRBJ2-7; 7 nucleotides align to TRBD1. This CDR3 has 15 amino acids. V lost 4 bases to trimming and J lost 2 bases; unmatched junction nucleotides: 9. Germline assignment: CDR1 SGHNT and CDR2 YYREEE (reference sequence). CDR3 in amino acids: CASSPRTGYPYEQYF. The CDR3 bases that were read are TGTGCCAGCAGCCCCAGGACAGGCTACCCCTACGAG.

Of note for this clone: The read ends 3 residues shy of where the CDR3 ends; the end is completed using the germline J gene. The chain is built from TRBV5-1 and TRBJ2-3; 10 bases align to TRBD1. This CDR3 comprises 16 residues. V gave up 4 bases and J gave up 6 bases; unmatched junction bases: 11. Germline V gives CDR1 SGHRS, CDR2 YFSETQ. The CDR3 loop is CASSVTGTGEVDTQYF. CDR3 DNA, as far as it was read: TGCGCCAGCAGCGTAACCGGGACAGGGGAGGTGGATACG.

A remark on this clone: The read ends 3 residues before the CDR3 terminus; that terminus is restored from the germline J gene. The chain links TRBV7-2 to TRBJ1-1, with unresolved D. The CDR3 length is 14 residues. The germline gives CDR1 SGHTA, CDR2 FQGNSA. The V end lost 1 base, the J end lost 4 bases, and 10 bases lay between the germline ends. The sequenced CDR3 bases are TGTGCCAGCAGCTTAGTCCGGGTCGGCACTGAA. Translation: CASSLVRVGTE. The whole CDR3 region reads CASSLVRVGTEAFF.

Of note for this clone: The read falls 3 residues short of the CDR3 end, and the missing part is taken from the germline J gene. The V and J genes are TRBV6-4 and TRBJ2-3, with 10 bases fitting TRBD2. With 2 bases clipped from V and 4 bases from J, the junction kept 3 bases outside the gene matches. CDR1 and CDR2 from the germline V gene are MRHNA and SNTAGT. The CDR3 runs 15 residues. The sequenced part of the CDR3 DNA is TGTGCCAGCAGTGACGAGACTAGCGGGCCAGATACG. It translates to CASSDETSGPDT. The entire CDR3 reads CASSDETSGPDTQYF.